A single T cell receptor (beta chain) is shown here with its context. What it recognizes is unknown. The data were taken from a study of T cells in localized non-small cell lung cancer. Study-level results: Higher T cell density in the blood was associated with longer overall survival, whereas higher adjacent-lung clonality associated with shorter survival.

The length of the CDR3 is 16 residues. Trimming pared 4 bases from V and 2 bases from J, leaving 18 bases between. Germline CDR1 reads MDHEN; CDR2 reads SYDVKM. Only in-frame clones appear in the TCRdb table, and some are missing; sequencing was by immunoSEQ multiplex PCR. The data show fewer than 100,000 clones, 80% seen once. Source: peripheral blood, taken before any cancer treatment. The rearrangement links TRBV28 to TRBJ2-7; the D call may be TRBD1 or TRBD2 (5 bases each). This receptor was taken from a female donor at least 60 years old with stage I lung adenocarcinoma. The CDR3 DNA reads TGTGCCAGCAGTTCTACATGGGGACGACAACCCTACGAGCAGTACTTC. Amino acids: CASSSTWGRQPYEQYF.